Following are 17 T cell receptor beta chains from one sample sequenced in a study of cytomegalovirus exposure and HLA in healthy donors (dated by TCRdb to 2017 to 2019). Libraries came from the immunoSEQ multiplex PCR assay. A mixture of 60 forward primers for TCR Vbeta segments and 13 reverse primers for TCR Jbeta segments was used in the multiplex PCR. This immuneACCESS table, as held by TCRdb, lists in-frame sequences with V and J called but not all clones. Of the missing ones, under half trace to an unresolved V gene in checked studies; the others have no known cause. This specimen's table enumerates just over 60,000 clones. Approximately 5.1% of the sample is taken by the ten largest. Sequences were obtained from PBMCs. The receptors were sampled from a man younger than 40 in good health and CMV-seropositive.

The chain recombines TRBV19 with TRBJ2-2; weak D call: TRBD1 (6 bases). The germline gives CDR1 LNHDA, CDR2 SQIVND (reference sequence). The CDR3 is made up of 18 amino acids. V lost 1 base, J lost 3 bases, and 18 bases lay in between. CDR3 sequence (DNA): TGTGCCAGTAGTATAGCCCTGAACAGGGATGGGTACACCGGGGAGCTGTTTTTT. It encodes CASSIALNRDGYTGELFF.

The chain has TRBV18 and TRBJ1-4; D gene uncertain. The germline CDR1 and CDR2 sequences are KGHSH and LQKENI. The CDR3 sequence is 14 residues long. V dropped 0 bases and J dropped 8 bases, with 10 bases sitting between them. As DNA, the CDR3 is TGTGCCAGCTCACCACCGGAACTAAGGGAAAAACTGTTTTTT. Residues: CASSPPELREKLFF.

The CDR3 protein is CASTPLGTSPPGELFF. DNA of the CDR3: TGTGCCAGCACCCCGCTCGGGACTAGCCCCCCCGGGGAGCTGTTTTTT. The chain uses TRBV9 and TRBJ2-2, with 9 bases that match TRBD2. V lost 6 bases and J lost 6; bases outside the gene matches: 12. This CDR3 has 16 amino acids. CDR1 is SGDLS and CDR2 is YYNGEE in the germline V gene.

The chain has TRBV6-1 and TRBJ1-5; maybe TRBD1 (5 bases). V was cut by 2 bases and J by 0 bases, with 8 bases left in between. Looked up from germline, CDR1 is MNHNS and CDR2 is SASEGT. The length of the CDR3 is 15 residues. The CDR3 DNA follows: TGTGCCAGCAGTGAATGGGGGGTTAGCAATCAGCCCCAGCATTTT. Translation: CASSEWGVSNQPQHF.

The chain carries TRBV7-2 and TRBJ2-4; 8 bases align to TRBD1. This CDR3 is built from 13 residues. Germline values: CDR1 SGHTA, CDR2 FQGNSA. V was pared by 5 bases and J by 5 bases, with 2 bases of the junction left unmatched. The CDR3 bases are TGTGCCAGCAGCCCGGACAGGGAAAACATTCAGTACTTC. Protein product: CASSPDRENIQYF.

The CDR3 region has the DNA TGTGCCAGCAGTGAAGAAGGGACAGGGAGCTCCTACGAGCAGTACTTC. Protein product: CASSEEGTGSSYEQYF. V and J are TRBV6-1 and TRBJ2-7; 9 nucleotides align to TRBD1. The germline CDR1 and CDR2 sequences are MNHNS and SASEGT. The V segment lost 1 base and the J segment 0 bases; nucleotides outside the gene matches: 4. This CDR3 has 16 residues.

This chain joins TRBV11-1 and TRBJ2-3; TRBD2 agrees at 7 bases. Germline CDR1 is SGHAT and CDR2 is FQDESV (reference sequence). V was pared by 8 bases and J by 6 bases, with 8 bases of the junction left unmatched. CDR3 size: 13 residues. The CDR3 DNA reads TGTGCCAGCGAGCAGACTAGCCTGGATACGCAGTATTTT. Protein product: CASEQTSLDTQYF.

The chain uses TRBV7-9 and TRBJ1-3; a weak D match, TRBD1 (5 bases). CDR1 is SEHNR and CDR2 is FQNEAQ in the germline V gene (reference sequence). Trimming removed 5 bases at V and 2 bases at J, with 16 bases between. The CDR3 length is 16 residues. The CDR3 sequence: CASSSRDSVPGNTIYF. As DNA, the CDR3 is TGTGCCAGCAGCAGCCGGGACTCGGTCCCTGGAAACACCATATATTTT.

The rearrangement joins TRBV6-5 to TRBJ2-5; the D gene is possibly TRBD2 (6 bases). Germline V gene lookup returns CDR1 MNHEY and CDR2 SVGAGI. The CDR3 covers 15 residues. Trimming took 2 bases from V and 5 from J, leaving 15 bases between them. The CDR3 reads CASSYATVSGETQYF. The CDR3 DNA sequence: TGTGCCAGCAGTTACGCGACAGTCAGCGGGGAGACCCAGTACTTC.

The gene calls are TRBV11-2 and TRBJ2-2; D unclear. The germline CDR1 and CDR2 sequences are SGHAT and FQNNGV. Trimming took 6 bases from V and 3 from J, leaving 23 bases between them. The CDR3 spans 18 residues. CDR3 sequence: CASSEVSLGEIDTGELFF. The CDR3 DNA reads as TGTGCCAGCAGTGAGGTGTCATTAGGAGAAATCGACACCGGGGAGCTGTTTTTT.

The chain combines TRBV10-3 with TRBJ1-3; TRBD1 aligns across 7 bases. This CDR3 contains 16 residues. In germline, CDR1 is ENHRY, CDR2 SYGVKD. V dropped 2 bases and J dropped 1; count of bases not matched to a gene: 5. This CDR3 reads CAISERDSVSGNTIYF. CDR3 nucleotide sequence: TGTGCCATCAGTGAGCGGGACAGTGTTTCTGGAAACACCATATATTTT.

The V call is TRBV5-8, the J call TRBJ2-1; 10 positions agree with TRBD2. The junction had 10 bases not matched to a gene; V was cut back by 4 bases and J by 0 bases. This CDR3 spans 18 amino acids. CDR1 is SGHTS, CDR2 YDEGEE, per germline. CDR3 sequence (DNA): TGTGCCAGCAGCCCCGGACTAGCGGAGGAGGGCTCCTACAATGAGCAGTTCTTC. This encodes CASSPGLAEEGSYNEQFF.

The chain combines TRBV20-1 with TRBJ1-1; D not certain. The length of the CDR3 is 11 residues. Germline CDR1 is DFQATT and CDR2 is SNEGSKA (reference sequence). V was shortened by 5 bases and J by 1 base, with 5 bases between the two germline ends. The CDR3 is CSALRNTEAFF. CDR3 DNA sequence: TGCAGTGCTTTGAGGAACACTGAAGCTTTCTTT.

As concerns this clone: Other DNA sequences in this sample translate to the same CDR3. The V call is TRBV9, the J call TRBJ1-4; no reliable D call. The V and J ends lost 2 bases and 0 bases respectively, with 5 bases between them. CDR1 and CDR2 from the germline V gene are SGDLS and YYNGEE. This CDR3 has 14 residues. The CDR3 DNA follows: TGTGCCAGCAGCGTGGCGGCAACTAATGAAAAACTGTTTTTT. Translation gives CASSVAATNEKLFF. Using reference TRBV9 and TRBJ1-4 for the parts outside the CDR3, the full variable domain is DSGVTQTPKHLITATGQRVTLRCSPRSGDLSVYWYQQSLDQGLQFLIQYYNGEERAKGNILERFSAQQFPDLHSELNLSSLELGDSALYFCASSVAATNEKLFFGSGTQLSVL.

This sequence joins TRBV5-6 and TRBJ2-5; the match to TRBD2 covers 9 bases. J lost 1 base, V lost 5 bases, and 0 bases had no gene match. CDR3 size: 13 residues. Germline V gene data show CDR1 as SGHDT and CDR2 as YYEEEE. CDR3 loop: CASRTSGQETQYF. The CDR3 bases are TGTGCCAGCAGGACTAGCGGCCAAGAGACCCAGTACTTC.

This sequence joins TRBV4-2 and TRBJ1-2; D call uncertain. Trimming removed 3 bases from V and 5 bases from J, with 13 bases in between. This CDR3 has 14 amino acids. CDR1 LGHNA and CDR2 YNFKEQ come from the germline V gene. As DNA, the CDR3 is TGTGCCAGCAGCCAGGAAAAGACGGGTTATGGCTACACCTTC. Its translation: CASSQEKTGYGYTF.

As concerns this clone: The junction departs from the called germline gene at one end, perhaps through a read error. This same CDR3 is encoded by further DNA sequences in the sample. The chain joins TRBV30 to TRBJ1-6; D gene ambiguous. This CDR3 spans 12 amino acids. CDR1 is GTSNPN, CDR2 SVGIG, per germline (reference sequence). CDR3 sequence: CASVSYNSPLHF. The CDR3 region has the DNA TGTGCCTCGGTGTCCTATAATTCACCCCTACACTTT.